What follows are 13 T cell receptor beta chains derived from one specimen sequenced in a study of beta chain features in type 1 diabetes. Study-wide points: All four CD4+ subsets of Type 1 diabetes patients contained TCRB CDR3s that were moderately but significantly shorter.

These TCRs are of unknown antigen specificity. The study reverse transcribed the entire isolated RNA, so it sequenced expressed TCRB transcripts. Sequencing used immunoSEQ multiplex PCR; TCRdb keeps in-frame clones, though not all of them. The table records a few hundred thousand clones, 11% to 15% of them present only once. Specimen: naive CD4+ T cells from blood. These receptors came from a man younger than 45 with type 1 diabetes.

This chain connects TRBV6-5 to TRBJ1-2; the D is unclear. The CDR3 spans 14 residues. The germline gives CDR1 MNHEY, CDR2 SVGAGI. V shed 6 bases and J shed 8 bases, with 19 bases lying between them. CDR3 nucleotide sequence: TGTGCCAGCAGGGCACTAGACGATCATTGGGGCTACACCTTC. This encodes CASRALDDHWGYTF.

The V gene is TRBV18, the J gene TRBJ2-7; TRBD2 aligns across 7 bases. From germline, CDR1 is KGHSH and CDR2 LQKENI. V gave up 3 bases and J gave up 6 bases; unmatched junction bases: 8. CDR3 length: 14 amino acids. In DNA form, the CDR3 reads TGTGCCAGCTCACCTTTGGCGGGAGAAGGCGAGCAGTACTTC. Its protein product is CASSPLAGEGEQYF.

This clone has just one count. This chain connects TRBV9 to TRBJ2-5, with 8 bases fitting TRBD2. V trimming: 6 bases; J trimming: 2 bases; junction bases outside the gene matches: 9. This CDR3 has 15 residues. Germline V CDR1 and CDR2: SGDLS, YYNGEE. CDR3 protein: CASTYRGGEQETQYF. DNA for the CDR3: TGTGCCAGCACCTATCGGGGGGGGGAGCAAGAGACCCAGTACTTC.

The sample holds a few counts of this clone. The chain joins TRBV5-1 to TRBJ2-1, with TRBD2 identical over 7 bases. J was trimmed by 1 base and V by 4 bases; bases with no gene match: 5. CDR3 length: 15 amino acids. CDR1 and CDR2 (germline): SGHRS, YFSETQ. The CDR3 DNA reads TGCGCCAGCAGCCCCCTAGCGGAGTCCTACAATGAGCAGTTCTTC. As protein: CASSPLAESYNEQFF.

There are a few counts of this clone. The chain links TRBV4-1 to TRBJ1-2; possibly TRBD1 for D (5 bases). The germline gives CDR1 MGHRA, CDR2 YSYEKL. Trimming took 3 bases from V and 4 from J, leaving 18 bases between them. CDR3 length: 16 residues. The CDR3 spells CASSQGGGRTSYGYTF. CDR3 sequence (DNA): TGCGCCAGCAGCCAGGGCGGGGGACGGACCTCCTATGGCTACACCTTC.

This clone appeared a few times. V usage is TRBV5-1 and J usage is TRBJ2-2, with 8 bases lining up with TRBD2. The length of the CDR3 is 15 residues. V trimming: 3 bases; J trimming: 2 bases; junction bases outside the gene matches: 3. Germline V lookup: CDR1 SGHRS, CDR2 YFSETQ. The CDR3 reads CASSSGTSNTGELFF. CDR3 DNA sequence: TGCGCCAGCAGCTCCGGGACTAGTAACACCGGGGAGCTGTTTTTT. Complete variable domain (other parts from reference TRBV5-1 and TRBJ2-2): KAGVTQTPRYLIKTRGQQVTLSCSPISGHRSVSWYQQTPGQGLQFLFEYFSETQRNKGNFPGRFSGRQFSNSRSEMNVSTLELGDSALYLCASSSGTSNTGELFFGEGSRLTVL.

The V gene is TRBV19, the J gene TRBJ2-3, with D possibly being TRBD2 (5 bases). The ends were cut back, 4 bases at V and 0 bases at J, with 11 bases in the middle. This CDR3 region has 15 residues. CDR1 and CDR2 from the germline V gene are LNHDA and SQIVND (reference sequence). The CDR3 DNA follows: TGTGCCAGTAGTAAGAGAGCGGAGAGCACAGATACGCAGTATTTT. Amino acid sequence: CASSKRAESTDTQYF.

This rearrangement joins TRBV2 to TRBJ1-2, with 7 bases lining up with TRBD1. V shed 5 bases and J 10 bases; nucleotides not matched to a gene: 7. Germline V gene data show CDR1 as SNHLY and CDR2 as FYNNEI. The CDR3 runs to 12 residues. CDR3 coding DNA: TGTGCCAGCAGTCCGGGACAGCAGGCCTACACCTTC. Protein product: CASSPGQQAYTF.

This clone was detected a few times. The chain links TRBV4-1 to TRBJ1-5, with 7 bases fitting TRBD1. Germline trimming cut 0 bases from V and 5 bases from J; bases unmatched to any gene: 7. The CDR3 sequence is 16 residues long. Germline lookup yields CDR1 MGHRA and CDR2 YSYEKL. The CDR3 DNA reads as TGCGCCAGCAGCCAAGAGAGGACAGGTCGTTATCAGCCCCAGCATTTT. Translating it yields CASSQERTGRYQPQHF.

The chain joins TRBV27 to TRBJ1-5; TRBD1 aligns across 7 bases. Germline CDR1 reads MNHEY; CDR2 reads SMNVEV (reference sequence). This CDR3 is 15 amino acids long. V lost 5 bases, J lost 3 bases, and 7 bases stayed unmatched. CDR3 coding DNA: TGTGCCAGCAGTGAGGCAGGGGGAGACAATCAGCCCCAGCATTTT. It yields the protein CASSEAGGDNQPQHF.

The chain links TRBV28 to TRBJ2-3; 8 bases match TRBD2. Looked up from germline, CDR1 is MDHEN and CDR2 is SYDVKM. The CDR3 runs 14 residues. The junction had 4 bases not matched to a gene; V was cut back by 6 bases and J by 2 bases. CDR3 DNA: TGTGCCAGCAGACCGGGAGGGTCCACAGATACGCAGTATTTT. Its translation is CASRPGGSTDTQYF.

This chain uses TRBV27 with TRBJ1-4, with D uncertain. This CDR3 spans 14 amino acids. Trimming removed 2 bases from V and 10 bases from J, with 14 bases in between. CDR1 and CDR2 (germline): MNHEY, SMNVEV (reference sequence). CDR3 nucleotides: TGTGCCAGCAGTTTAAAGGCAGAGCGGGGAAAACTGTTTTTT. It yields the protein CASSLKAERGKLFF.

This chain uses TRBV20-1 with TRBJ1-4; D is uncertain. The CDR3 has 11 amino acids. The V gene lost 6 bases and the J gene lost 8 bases, with 10 bases spanning the gap. Germline-derived CDR1 and CDR2 are DFQATT and SNEGSKA (reference sequence). For the CDR3, the DNA is TGCAGTGCACCACGAGGGGAAAAACTGTTTTTT. Amino acids: CSAPRGEKLFF.